A selection of T cell receptor beta chains follows, all from one sample in a study of response to subunit inactivated influenza vaccine. TCRdb re-analysed the RT-PCR reads in MiXCR, keeping a single row per CDR3 protein. The sample holds around 580,000 distinct CDR3 sequences, less than 15% seen once. The sample consisted of PBMCs from blood, taken roughly 12 days after vaccination. These receptors originate from a man over 45 who received an inactivated influenza vaccine. Each CDR3 is given with its conserved first and last residue. A D gene is named only where the DNA matches it firmly. The size field is filled for only some rows; it gives once, few, many or a size class.

CDR3 length: 17; J gene: TRBJ2-7; V gene: TRBV7-6; clone size: .; D gene: TRBD1; CDR3 DNA: TGTGCCAGCAGCAGAACCAGCGCGACAGGGGGCAAGGACGAGCAGTACTTC; CDR3 protein: CASSRTSATGGKDEQYF
CDR3 length: 13; J gene: TRBJ2-2; V gene: TRBV28; clone size: few; D gene: TRBD1; CDR3 DNA: TGTGCCAGCAGGAACCCAGGGGGCGGGGAGCTGTTTTTT; CDR3 protein: CASRNPGGGELFF
CDR3 length: 15; J gene: TRBJ2-1; V gene: TRBV5-1; clone size: .; D gene: TRBD2; CDR3 DNA: TGCGCCAGCGCGCGGAATAGCGGGAGGTGGAATGAGCAGTTCTTC; CDR3 protein: CASARNSGRWNEQFF
CDR3 length: 12; J gene: TRBJ2-7; V gene: TRBV10-3; clone size: .; D gene: TRBD2; CDR3 DNA: TGTGCCATCAGAGGGACTAGCTTTGAGCAGTACTTC; CDR3 protein: CAIRGTSFEQYF
CDR3 length: 14; J gene: TRBJ2-5; V gene: TRBV11-2; clone size: .; D gene: .; CDR3 DNA: TGTGCCAGCAGCTTAGTGCGGCAGGGAGAGACCCAGTACTTC; CDR3 protein: CASSLVRQGETQYF
CDR3 length: 11; J gene: TRBJ2-2; V gene: TRBV27; clone size: many; D gene: .; CDR3 DNA: TGTGCCAGCAGTTATGCCGGGGAGCTGTTTTTT; CDR3 protein: CASSYAGELFF
CDR3 length: 15; J gene: TRBJ2-1; V gene: TRBV24-1; clone size: .; D gene: .; CDR3 DNA: TGTGCCACCAGTGATTTGGGGGCAGGCAGCAATGAGCAGTTCTTC; CDR3 protein: CATSDLGAGSNEQFF
CDR3 length: 15; J gene: TRBJ2-5; V gene: TRBV5-1; clone size: many; D gene: .; CDR3 DNA: TGCGCCAGCAGCTTGAGCGGCGGGCCGCAAGAGACCCAGTACTTC; CDR3 protein: CASSLSGGPQETQYF
CDR3 length: 14; J gene: TRBJ2-5; V gene: TRBV7-2; clone size: few; D gene: TRBD1; CDR3 DNA: TGTGCCAGCAGCCGGACAGGGATTGGAGAGACCCAGTACTTC; CDR3 protein: CASSRTGIGETQYF
CDR3 length: 15; J gene: TRBJ2-7; V gene: TRBV12-3/TRBV12-4; clone size: many; D gene: .; CDR3 DNA: TGTGCCAGCAGTTTAGTTCGGGGGTATCGATACGAGCAGTACTTC; CDR3 protein: CASSLVRGYRYEQYF
CDR3 length: 17; J gene: TRBJ1-1; V gene: TRBV20-1; clone size: few; D gene: TRBD1; CDR3 DNA: TGCAGTGCTCAAAAAGGACAGGGTTTTGTTTGGAACACTGAAGCTTTCTTT; CDR3 protein: CSAQKGQGFVWNTEAFF
CDR3 length: 15; J gene: TRBJ1-4; V gene: TRBV7-2; clone size: few; D gene: TRBD1; CDR3 DNA: TGTGCCAGCAGCCGTGTACAGGGGGCATTTGAAAAACTGTTTTTT; CDR3 protein: CASSRVQGAFEKLFF
CDR3 length: 17; J gene: TRBJ2-2; V gene: TRBV7-9; clone size: few; D gene: TRBD2; CDR3 DNA: TGTGCCAGCACCCACACGGGAGGGAGTACCAACACCGGGGAGCTGTTTTTT; CDR3 protein: CASTHTGGSTNTGELFF
CDR3 length: 19; J gene: TRBJ2-4; V gene: TRBV6-2/TRBV6-3; clone size: .; D gene: TRBD1; CDR3 DNA: TGTGCCAGCAGTTTCCTAGGACAGGGGGGCGACCTAGCCAAAAACATTCAGTACTTC; CDR3 protein: CASSFLGQGGDLAKNIQYF
CDR3 length: 11; J gene: TRBJ2-3; V gene: TRBV10-3; clone size: .; D gene: .; CDR3 DNA: TGTGCCATCATGCAAACAGATACGCAGTATTTT; CDR3 protein: CAIMQTDTQYF
CDR3 length: 17; J gene: TRBJ2-1; V gene: TRBV7-3; clone size: few; D gene: .; CDR3 DNA: TGTGCCAGCAGCAAAACGGCAGCCGAGACTGGTTGGGGTGAGCAGTTCTTC; CDR3 protein: CASSKTAAETGWGEQFF
CDR3 length: 15; J gene: TRBJ1-5; V gene: TRBV7-2; clone size: .; D gene: TRBD1; CDR3 DNA: TGTGCCAGCAGCTTAGCCAGGACAGGACATCAGCCCCAGCATTTT; CDR3 protein: CASSLARTGHQPQHF
CDR3 length: 20; J gene: TRBJ2-3; V gene: TRBV4-3; clone size: .; D gene: TRBD2; CDR3 DNA: TGCGCCAGCAGCCAAGAACTAAGGATGGGACTAGCGGGCCTCACAGATACGCAGTATTTT; CDR3 protein: CASSQELRMGLAGLTDTQYF
CDR3 length: 13; J gene: TRBJ1-1; V gene: TRBV5-1; clone size: many; D gene: .; CDR3 DNA: TGCGCCAGCAGCTTGGGTCAGGTCTCGGAAGCTTTCTTT; CDR3 protein: CASSLGQVSEAFF
CDR3 length: 14; J gene: TRBJ2-7; V gene: TRBV7-9; clone size: few; D gene: TRBD2; CDR3 DNA: TGTGCCAGCAGCGATAGCGGGGTCTTATTCGAGCAGTACTTC; CDR3 protein: CASSDSGVLFEQYF
CDR3 length: 15; J gene: TRBJ2-1; V gene: TRBV4-1; clone size: few; D gene: .; CDR3 DNA: TGCGCCAGCAGAGACGGGGGTCTAACCTACAATGAGCAGTTCTTC; CDR3 protein: CASRDGGLTYNEQFF
CDR3 length: 13; J gene: TRBJ2-3; V gene: TRBV30; clone size: .; D gene: .; CDR3 DNA: TGTGCCTGGAGTGCAGGCTTCACAGATACGCAGTATTTT; CDR3 protein: CAWSAGFTDTQYF
CDR3 length: 11; J gene: TRBJ2-1; V gene: TRBV12-3/TRBV12-4; clone size: .; D gene: .; CDR3 DNA: TGTGCCAGCAGCCAGGGAGTTGAGCAGTTCTTC; CDR3 protein: CASSQGVEQFF
CDR3 length: 14; J gene: TRBJ2-7; V gene: TRBV5-1; clone size: .; D gene: TRBD1; CDR3 DNA: TGCGCCAGCAGCTTGGTGACAGGGGGGATCGAGCAGTACTTC; CDR3 protein: CASSLVTGGIEQYF
CDR3 length: 15; J gene: TRBJ2-7; V gene: TRBV5-1; clone size: few; D gene: TRBD1; CDR3 DNA: TGCGCCAGCAGCTTGGCAGGACAGGGGGCTGACGAGCAGTACTTC; CDR3 protein: CASSLAGQGADEQYF
CDR3 length: 11; J gene: TRBJ2-7; V gene: TRBV10-3; clone size: few; D gene: .; CDR3 DNA: TGTGCCATCAGTGAGGGGAGGGAGCAGTACTTC; CDR3 protein: CAISEGREQYF
CDR3 length: 15; J gene: TRBJ2-5; V gene: TRBV7-2; clone size: .; D gene: TRBD2; CDR3 DNA: TGTGCCAGCAGTCCGACTAGCGGGGGGTTAGAGACCCAGTACTTC; CDR3 protein: CASSPTSGGLETQYF
CDR3 length: 15; J gene: TRBJ2-5; V gene: TRBV18; clone size: .; D gene: .; CDR3 DNA: TGTGCCAGCTCACTGAACAAAGCCCGAACAGAGACCCAGTACTTC; CDR3 protein: CASSLNKARTETQYF
CDR3 length: 15; J gene: TRBJ2-7; V gene: TRBV27; clone size: few; D gene: .; CDR3 DNA: TGTGCCAGCAGTAGGGGGACGAAACCAACCTACGAGCAGTACTTC; CDR3 protein: CASSRGTKPTYEQYF
CDR3 length: 13; J gene: TRBJ2-7; V gene: TRBV20-1; clone size: .; D gene: TRBD2; CDR3 DNA: TGCAGTGCCGGACTAGCGGGAGGGGTCGAGCAGTACTTC; CDR3 protein: CSAGLAGGVEQYF
CDR3 length: 14; J gene: TRBJ2-4; V gene: TRBV7-2; clone size: few; D gene: .; CDR3 DNA: TGTGCCAGCAGCTTACTTGGGGGAGAAAACATTCAGTACTTC; CDR3 protein: CASSLLGGENIQYF
CDR3 length: 14; J gene: TRBJ2-4; V gene: TRBV29-1; clone size: few; D gene: .; CDR3 DNA: TGCAGCGTTGAATTGTTACAGGGAGGGGACATTCAGTACTTC; CDR3 protein: CSVELLQGGDIQYF
CDR3 length: 16; J gene: TRBJ1-4; V gene: TRBV27; clone size: .; D gene: TRBD1; CDR3 DNA: TGTGCCAGCAGCCCTGTGAGGGGGCGAATTGGGGAAAAACTGTTTTTT; CDR3 protein: CASSPVRGRIGEKLFF
CDR3 length: 20; J gene: TRBJ2-1; V gene: TRBV14; clone size: few; D gene: .; CDR3 DNA: TGTGCCAGCAGCCGTAGGGCGGAGGGTCAGTTTTCAACGTTCCCCAATGAGCAGTTCTTC; CDR3 protein: CASSRRAEGQFSTFPNEQFF
CDR3 length: 14; J gene: TRBJ2-7; V gene: TRBV4-1; clone size: .; D gene: .; CDR3 DNA: TGCGCCAGCAGCCCGAACCGGGACAACTACGAGCAGTACTTC; CDR3 protein: CASSPNRDNYEQYF
CDR3 length: 14; J gene: TRBJ2-1; V gene: TRBV5-1; clone size: few; D gene: .; CDR3 DNA: TGCGCCAGCAGCTTGGCCTTGCAGGGGAATGAGCAGTTCTTC; CDR3 protein: CASSLALQGNEQFF
CDR3 length: 13; J gene: TRBJ2-1; V gene: TRBV7-9; clone size: .; D gene: .; CDR3 DNA: TGTGCCAGCAGACAATGGGGCAGGAATGAGCAGTTCTTC; CDR3 protein: CASRQWGRNEQFF
CDR3 length: 16; J gene: TRBJ2-3; V gene: TRBV5-1; clone size: few; D gene: .; CDR3 DNA: TGCGCCAGCAGCAAAGGGACCACCCTGGGAACAGATACGCAGTATTTT; CDR3 protein: CASSKGTTLGTDTQYF
CDR3 length: 16; J gene: TRBJ2-1; V gene: TRBV10-3; clone size: .; D gene: TRBD1; CDR3 DNA: TGTGCCATCAGTCGGGGAGGGACAGGGGGCCGGAATGAGCAGTTCTTC; CDR3 protein: CAISRGGTGGRNEQFF
CDR3 length: 14; J gene: TRBJ2-3; V gene: TRBV5-1; clone size: .; D gene: TRBD1; CDR3 DNA: TGCGCCAGCAGCCCTTGGACAGGGGCAGATACGCAGTATTTT; CDR3 protein: CASSPWTGADTQYF
CDR3 length: 13; J gene: TRBJ1-2; V gene: TRBV3-1; clone size: few; D gene: .; CDR3 DNA: TGTGCCAGCAGCCAAAACAGGGTTCCTGGCTACACCTTC; CDR3 protein: CASSQNRVPGYTF
CDR3 length: 15; J gene: TRBJ2-1; V gene: TRBV7-9; clone size: many; D gene: .; CDR3 DNA: TGTGCCAGCAGCCTTCTGGGGGGGGCTGGAAATGAGCAGTTCTTC; CDR3 protein: CASSLLGGAGNEQFF
CDR3 length: 13; J gene: TRBJ1-1; V gene: TRBV28; clone size: few; D gene: .; CDR3 DNA: TGTGCCAGCACCACCGACGCGAACACTGAAGCTTTCTTT; CDR3 protein: CASTTDANTEAFF
CDR3 length: 14; J gene: TRBJ2-1; V gene: TRBV9; clone size: .; D gene: TRBD2; CDR3 DNA: TGTGCCAGCAGCGAACGGCTAGCGGTCGGTGAGCAGTTCTTC; CDR3 protein: CASSERLAVGEQFF
CDR3 length: 16; J gene: TRBJ2-4; V gene: TRBV12-3/TRBV12-4; clone size: .; D gene: .; CDR3 DNA: TGTGCCAGCAGTGTCGGGACGGGTCGGGACAAAAACATTCAGTACTTC; CDR3 protein: CASSVGTGRDKNIQYF
CDR3 length: 13; J gene: TRBJ2-3; V gene: TRBV18; clone size: many; D gene: .; CDR3 DNA: TGTGCCAGCAGCCCTGGGGGGGCGGATACGCAGTATTTT; CDR3 protein: CASSPGGADTQYF
CDR3 length: 16; J gene: TRBJ1-6; V gene: TRBV5-5; clone size: .; D gene: .; CDR3 DNA: TGTGCCAGCAGTCCACCCGCCCTCACCGGTAATTCACCCCTCCACTTT; CDR3 protein: CASSPPALTGNSPLHF
CDR3 length: 14; J gene: TRBJ2-1; V gene: TRBV6-1; clone size: .; D gene: TRBD1; CDR3 DNA: TGTGCCAGCAGTCCTAGACAGGGGGGGGATGAGCAGTTCTTC; CDR3 protein: CASSPRQGGDEQFF
CDR3 length: 13; J gene: TRBJ1-1; V gene: TRBV29-1; clone size: .; D gene: .; CDR3 DNA: TGCAGCACCTCAGAACAGATGAACACTGAAGCTTTCTTT; CDR3 protein: CSTSEQMNTEAFF
CDR3 length: 13; J gene: TRBJ2-3; V gene: TRBV28; clone size: .; D gene: .; CDR3 DNA: TGTGCCAGCAGTTCCCCAAGGGCAGATACGCAGTATTTT; CDR3 protein: CASSSPRADTQYF
CDR3 length: 14; J gene: TRBJ2-5; V gene: TRBV29-1; clone size: few; D gene: TRBD1; CDR3 DNA: TGCAGCGTTGAAGATTGGGACAGATCGGTGACCCAGTACTTC; CDR3 protein: CSVEDWDRSVTQYF
CDR3 length: 13; J gene: TRBJ2-5; V gene: TRBV5-1; clone size: few; D gene: .; CDR3 DNA: TGCGCCAGCAGCTTGTTGCGGTCGGAGACCCAGTACTTC; CDR3 protein: CASSLLRSETQYF